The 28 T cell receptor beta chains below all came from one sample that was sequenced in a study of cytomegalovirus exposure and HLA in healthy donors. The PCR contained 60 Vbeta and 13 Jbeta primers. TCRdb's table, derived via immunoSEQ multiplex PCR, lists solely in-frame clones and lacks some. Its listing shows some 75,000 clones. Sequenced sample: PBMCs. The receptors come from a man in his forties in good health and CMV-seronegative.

The CDR3 loop is CASSPQGSYNEQFF. The DNA of the CDR3 is TGTGCCAGCTCACCACAGGGGTCCTACAATGAGCAGTTCTTC. The chain recombines TRBV18 with TRBJ2-1, with D perhaps TRBD1 (5 bases). Germline loops: CDR1 KGHSH, CDR2 LQKENI. The V end lost 1 base, the J end lost 1 base, and 5 bases lay between the germline ends. The CDR3 covers 14 residues.

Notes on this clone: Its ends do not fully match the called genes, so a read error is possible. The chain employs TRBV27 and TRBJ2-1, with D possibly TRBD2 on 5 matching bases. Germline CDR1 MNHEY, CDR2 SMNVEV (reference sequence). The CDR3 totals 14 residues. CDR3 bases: TGTGCCGGCAGGCCCCCCGGGGCCTACAATGAGCAGTTCTTC. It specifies CAGRPPGAYNEQFF.

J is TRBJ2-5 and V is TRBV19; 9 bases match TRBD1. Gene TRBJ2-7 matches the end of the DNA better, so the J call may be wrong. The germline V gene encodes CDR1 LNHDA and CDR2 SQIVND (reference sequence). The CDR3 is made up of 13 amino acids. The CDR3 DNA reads TGTGCCAGTAGTTGGACAGGGGAGTACGAGCAGTACTTC. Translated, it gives CASSWTGEYEQYF.

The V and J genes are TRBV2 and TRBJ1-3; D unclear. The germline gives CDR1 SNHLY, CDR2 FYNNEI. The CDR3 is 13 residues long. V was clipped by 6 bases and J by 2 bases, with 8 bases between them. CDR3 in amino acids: CASSAEAGNTIYF. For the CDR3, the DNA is TGTGCCAGCAGCGCGGAGGCTGGAAACACCATATATTTT.

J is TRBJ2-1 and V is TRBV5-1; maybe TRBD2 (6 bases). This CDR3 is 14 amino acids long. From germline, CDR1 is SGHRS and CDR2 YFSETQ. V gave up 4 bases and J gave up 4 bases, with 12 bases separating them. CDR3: CASSIRTNYNEQFF. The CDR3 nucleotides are TGCGCCAGCAGCATCCGGACTAATTACAATGAGCAGTTCTTC.

As DNA, the CDR3 is TGCGCCAGCAGTCGGACTAGCGGGCATACCGGGGAGCTGTTTTTT. Its translation is CASSRTSGHTGELFF. The chain combines TRBV10-1 with TRBJ2-2; 11 nucleotides line up with TRBD2. Trimming cost V 5 bases and J 5 bases; bases outside gene matches: 4. This CDR3 has 15 amino acids. From germline, CDR1 is WNHNN and CDR2 SYGVQD (reference sequence).

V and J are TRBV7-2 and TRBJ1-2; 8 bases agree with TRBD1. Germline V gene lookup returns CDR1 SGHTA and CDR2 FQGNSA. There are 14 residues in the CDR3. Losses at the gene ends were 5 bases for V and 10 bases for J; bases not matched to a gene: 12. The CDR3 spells CASSLRQGLYDYTF. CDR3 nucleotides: TGTGCCAGCAGCCTCAGACAGGGGTTATACGACTACACCTTC.

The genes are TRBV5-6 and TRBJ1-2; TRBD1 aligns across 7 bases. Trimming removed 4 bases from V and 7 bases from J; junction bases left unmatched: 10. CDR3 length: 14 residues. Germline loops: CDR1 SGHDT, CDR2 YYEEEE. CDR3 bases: TGTGCCAGCAGCCCTGGGGACAGAGGGTTTGGCTACACCTTC. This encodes CASSPGDRGFGYTF.

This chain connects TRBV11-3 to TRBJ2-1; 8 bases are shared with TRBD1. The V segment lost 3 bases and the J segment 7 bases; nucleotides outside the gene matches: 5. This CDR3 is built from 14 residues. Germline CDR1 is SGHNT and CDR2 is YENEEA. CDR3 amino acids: CASSLGQEENEQFF. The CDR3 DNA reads TGTGCCAGCAGCTTGGGACAGGAGGAGAATGAGCAGTTCTTC.

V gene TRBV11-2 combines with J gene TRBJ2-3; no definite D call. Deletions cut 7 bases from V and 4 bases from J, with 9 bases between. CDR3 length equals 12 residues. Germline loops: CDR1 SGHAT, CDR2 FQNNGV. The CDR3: CASTPRADTQYF. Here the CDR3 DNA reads TGTGCCAGCACCCCTAGAGCAGATACGCAGTATTTT.

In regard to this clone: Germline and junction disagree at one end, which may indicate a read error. The CDR3 is CAGSLLQSGELFF. CDR3 nucleotides: TGCGCCGGCAGCTTGCTACAGTCCGGGGAGCTGTTTTTT. The gene calls are TRBV5-1 and TRBJ2-2; D is unresolved. The CDR3 is 13 residues long. Germline V gene sequence: CDR1 SGHRS, CDR2 YFSETQ.

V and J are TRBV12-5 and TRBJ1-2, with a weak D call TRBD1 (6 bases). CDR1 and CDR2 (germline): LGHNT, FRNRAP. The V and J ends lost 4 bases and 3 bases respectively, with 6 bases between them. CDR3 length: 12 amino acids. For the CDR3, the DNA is TGTGCTAGTGGTTGGACAGACTATGGCTACACCTTC. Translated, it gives CASGWTDYGYTF.

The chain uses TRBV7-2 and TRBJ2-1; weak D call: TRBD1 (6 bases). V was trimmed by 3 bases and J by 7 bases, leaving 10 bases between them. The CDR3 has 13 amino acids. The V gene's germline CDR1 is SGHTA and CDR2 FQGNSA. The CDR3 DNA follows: TGTGCCAGCAGCTTCGGCAGGGGAAATGAGCAGTTCTTC. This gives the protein CASSFGRGNEQFF.

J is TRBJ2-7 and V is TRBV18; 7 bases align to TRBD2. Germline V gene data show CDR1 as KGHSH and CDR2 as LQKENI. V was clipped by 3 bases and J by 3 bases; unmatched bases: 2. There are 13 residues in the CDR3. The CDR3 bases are TGTGCCAGCTCACCCCCGGGGGGCTACGAGCAGTACTTC. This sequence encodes CASSPPGGYEQYF.

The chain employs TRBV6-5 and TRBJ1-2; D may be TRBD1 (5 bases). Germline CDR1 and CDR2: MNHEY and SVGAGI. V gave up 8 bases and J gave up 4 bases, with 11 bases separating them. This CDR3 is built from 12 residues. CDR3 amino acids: CASRRDAYGYTF. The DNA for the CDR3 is TGTGCCAGCCGGCGGGACGCCTATGGCTACACCTTC.

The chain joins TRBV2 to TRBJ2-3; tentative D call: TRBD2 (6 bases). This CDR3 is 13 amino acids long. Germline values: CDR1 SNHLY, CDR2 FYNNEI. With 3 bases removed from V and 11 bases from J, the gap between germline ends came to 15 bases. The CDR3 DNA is TGTGCCAGCAGTGAGGCGGCGGCGGGGAGGCAGTATTTT. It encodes CASSEAAAGRQYF.

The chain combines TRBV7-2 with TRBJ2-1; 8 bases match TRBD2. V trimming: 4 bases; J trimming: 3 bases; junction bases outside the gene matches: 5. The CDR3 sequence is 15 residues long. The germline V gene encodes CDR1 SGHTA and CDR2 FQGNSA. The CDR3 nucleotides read TGTGCCAGCAGCTATTTAGCGGGGCTCTACAATGAGCAGTTCTTC. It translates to CASSYLAGLYNEQFF.

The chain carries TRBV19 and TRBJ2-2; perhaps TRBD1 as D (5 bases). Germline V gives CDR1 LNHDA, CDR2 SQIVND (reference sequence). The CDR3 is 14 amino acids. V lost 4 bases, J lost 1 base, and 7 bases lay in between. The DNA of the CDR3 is TGTGCCAGTAGTAGCCAGGGGAACACCGGGGAGCTGTTTTTT. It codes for CASSSQGNTGELFF. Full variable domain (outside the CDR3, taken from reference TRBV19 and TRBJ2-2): DGGITQSPKYLFRKEGQNVTLSCEQNLNHDAMYWYRQDPGQGLRLIYYSQIVNDFQKGDIAEGYSVSREKKESFPLTVTSAQKNPTAFYLCASSSQGNTGELFFGEGSRLTVL.

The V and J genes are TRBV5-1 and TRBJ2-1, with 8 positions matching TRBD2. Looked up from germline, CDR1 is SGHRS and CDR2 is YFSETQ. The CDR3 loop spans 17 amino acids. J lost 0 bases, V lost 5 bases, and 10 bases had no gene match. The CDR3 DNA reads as TGCGCCAGCAGTCCCACAATAGCGGGGAGCTCCTACAATGAGCAGTTCTTC. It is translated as CASSPTIAGSSYNEQFF.

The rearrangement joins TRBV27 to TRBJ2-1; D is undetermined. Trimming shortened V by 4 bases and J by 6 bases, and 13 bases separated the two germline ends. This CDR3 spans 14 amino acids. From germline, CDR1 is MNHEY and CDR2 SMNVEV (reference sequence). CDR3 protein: CASSSLTLSNEQFF. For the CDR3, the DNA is TGTGCCAGCAGTTCCCTCACTCTGTCCAATGAGCAGTTCTTC.

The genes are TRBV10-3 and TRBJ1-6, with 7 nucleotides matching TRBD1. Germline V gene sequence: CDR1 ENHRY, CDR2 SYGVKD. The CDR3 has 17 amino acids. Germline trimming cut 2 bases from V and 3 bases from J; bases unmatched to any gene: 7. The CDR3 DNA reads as TGTGCCATCAGTGAGAAAGCCGGGACAGACTATAATTCACCCCTCCACTTT. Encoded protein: CAISEKAGTDYNSPLHF.

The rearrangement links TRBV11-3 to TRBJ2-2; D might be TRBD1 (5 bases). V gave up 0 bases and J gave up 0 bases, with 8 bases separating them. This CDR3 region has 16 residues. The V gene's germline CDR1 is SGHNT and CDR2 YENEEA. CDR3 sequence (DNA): TGTGCCAGCAGCTTAGAAACAGGCCCGAACACCGGGGAGCTGTTTTTT. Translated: CASSLETGPNTGELFF. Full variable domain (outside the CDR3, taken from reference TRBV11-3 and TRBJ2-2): EAGVVQSPRYKIIEKKQPVAFWCNPISGHNTLYWYLQNLGQGPELLIRYENEEAVDDSQLPKDRFSAERLKGVDSTLKIQPAELGDSAVYLCASSLETGPNTGELFFGEGSRLTVL.

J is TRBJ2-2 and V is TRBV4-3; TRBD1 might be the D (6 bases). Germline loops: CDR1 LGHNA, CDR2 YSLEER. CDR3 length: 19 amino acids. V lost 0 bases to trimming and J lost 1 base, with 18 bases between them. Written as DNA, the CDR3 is TGCGCCAGCAGCCAAGATTCGGGACACGACCTCCTGAACACCGGGGAGCTGTTTTTT. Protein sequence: CASSQDSGHDLLNTGELFF.

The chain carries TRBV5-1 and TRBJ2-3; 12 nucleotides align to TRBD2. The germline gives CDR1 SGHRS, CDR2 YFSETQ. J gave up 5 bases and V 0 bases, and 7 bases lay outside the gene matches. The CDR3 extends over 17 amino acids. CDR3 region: CASSLATSGGLGDTQYF. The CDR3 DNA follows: TGCGCCAGCAGCTTGGCGACTAGCGGGGGACTGGGAGATACGCAGTATTTT.

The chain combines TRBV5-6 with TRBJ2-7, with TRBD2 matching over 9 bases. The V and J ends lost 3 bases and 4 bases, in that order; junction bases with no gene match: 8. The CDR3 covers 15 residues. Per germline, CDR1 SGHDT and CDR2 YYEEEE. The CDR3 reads CASSSLAGLGYEQYF. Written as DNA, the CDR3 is TGTGCCAGCAGCTCTCTAGCGGGGCTGGGTTACGAGCAGTACTTC.

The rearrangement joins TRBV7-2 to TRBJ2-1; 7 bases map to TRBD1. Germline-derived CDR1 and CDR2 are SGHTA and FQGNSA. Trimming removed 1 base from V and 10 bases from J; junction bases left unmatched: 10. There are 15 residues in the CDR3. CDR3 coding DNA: TGTGCCAGCAGCTTAGGCGGAGAAGGGGGCGGGGAGCAGTTCTTC. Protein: CASSLGGEGGGEQFF.

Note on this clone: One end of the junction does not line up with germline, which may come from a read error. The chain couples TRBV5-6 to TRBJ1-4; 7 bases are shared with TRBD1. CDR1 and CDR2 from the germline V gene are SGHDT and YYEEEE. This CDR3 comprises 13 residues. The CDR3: CASSLTGTGAKYF. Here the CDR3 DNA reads TGTGCCAGCAGCTTGACGGGAACAGGGGCAAAATATTTT.

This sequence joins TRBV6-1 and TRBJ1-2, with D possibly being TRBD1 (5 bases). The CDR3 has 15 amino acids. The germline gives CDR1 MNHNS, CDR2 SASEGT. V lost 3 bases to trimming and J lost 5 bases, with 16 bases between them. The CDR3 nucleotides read TGTGCCAGCAGTGATCAGGGCAGGGTTTTATATGGCTACACCTTC. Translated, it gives CASSDQGRVLYGYTF.